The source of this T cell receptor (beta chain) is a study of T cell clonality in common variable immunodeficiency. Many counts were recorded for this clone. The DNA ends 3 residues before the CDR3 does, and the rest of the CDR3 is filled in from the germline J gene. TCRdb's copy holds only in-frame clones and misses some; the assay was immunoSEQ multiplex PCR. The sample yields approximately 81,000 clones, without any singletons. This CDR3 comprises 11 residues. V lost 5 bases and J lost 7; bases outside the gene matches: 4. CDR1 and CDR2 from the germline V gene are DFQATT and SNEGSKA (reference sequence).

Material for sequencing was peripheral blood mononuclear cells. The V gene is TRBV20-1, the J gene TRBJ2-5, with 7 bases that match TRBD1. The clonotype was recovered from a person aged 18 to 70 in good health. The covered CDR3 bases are TGCAGTGCTGAGAAGGGGGCGACC. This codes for CSAEKGAT. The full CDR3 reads CSAEKGATQYF.